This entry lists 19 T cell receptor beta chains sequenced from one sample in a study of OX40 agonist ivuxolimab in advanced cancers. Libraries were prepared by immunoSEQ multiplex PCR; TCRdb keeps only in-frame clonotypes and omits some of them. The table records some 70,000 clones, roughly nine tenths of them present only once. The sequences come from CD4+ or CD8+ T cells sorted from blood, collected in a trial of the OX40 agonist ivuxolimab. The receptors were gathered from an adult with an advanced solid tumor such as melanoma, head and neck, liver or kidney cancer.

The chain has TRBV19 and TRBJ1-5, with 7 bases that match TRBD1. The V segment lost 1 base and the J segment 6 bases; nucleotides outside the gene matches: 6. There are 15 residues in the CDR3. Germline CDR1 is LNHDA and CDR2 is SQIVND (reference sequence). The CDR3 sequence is CASSIGDRDGQPQHF. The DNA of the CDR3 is TGTGCCAGTAGTATAGGAGACAGGGACGGTCAGCCCCAGCATTTT.

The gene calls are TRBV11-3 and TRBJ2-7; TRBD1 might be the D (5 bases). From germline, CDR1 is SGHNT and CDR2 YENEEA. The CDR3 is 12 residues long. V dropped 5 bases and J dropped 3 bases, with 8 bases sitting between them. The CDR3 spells CASSPDSYEQYF. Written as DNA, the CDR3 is TGTGCCAGCAGCCCAGACAGCTACGAGCAGTACTTC.

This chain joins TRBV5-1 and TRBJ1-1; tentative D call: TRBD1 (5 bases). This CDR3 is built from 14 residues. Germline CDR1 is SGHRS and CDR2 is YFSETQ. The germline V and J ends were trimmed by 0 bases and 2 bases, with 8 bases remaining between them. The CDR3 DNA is TGCGCCAGCAGCTTGGGACAGCAAAACACTGAAGCTTTCTTT. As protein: CASSLGQQNTEAFF.

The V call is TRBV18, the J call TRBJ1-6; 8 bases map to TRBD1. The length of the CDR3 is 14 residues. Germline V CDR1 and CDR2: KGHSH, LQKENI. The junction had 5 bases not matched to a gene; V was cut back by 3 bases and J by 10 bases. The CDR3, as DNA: TGTGCCAGCTCACCGACAGGGGAGAGGTCACCCCTCCACTTT. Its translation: CASSPTGERSPLHF.

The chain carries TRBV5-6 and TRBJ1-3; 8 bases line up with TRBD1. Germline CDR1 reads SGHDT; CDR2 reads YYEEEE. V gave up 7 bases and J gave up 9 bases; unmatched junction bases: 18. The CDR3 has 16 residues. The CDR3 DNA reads TGTGCCAGCGCCCGCGGGTCCGGGACAGGACCGTCCACCATATATTTT. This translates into CASARGSGTGPSTIYF.

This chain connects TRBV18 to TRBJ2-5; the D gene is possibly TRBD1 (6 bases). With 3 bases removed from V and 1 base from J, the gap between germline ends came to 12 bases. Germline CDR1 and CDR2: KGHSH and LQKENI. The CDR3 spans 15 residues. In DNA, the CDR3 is TGTGCCAGCTCACCTCCCGGACAGCCCCAAGAGACCCAGTACTTC. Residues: CASSPPGQPQETQYF.

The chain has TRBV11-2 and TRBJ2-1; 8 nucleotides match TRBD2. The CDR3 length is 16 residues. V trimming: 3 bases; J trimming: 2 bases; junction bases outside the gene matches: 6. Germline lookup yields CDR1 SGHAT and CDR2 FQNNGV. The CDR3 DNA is TGTGCCAGCAGCTTTGGGGCGGGAGGAACCTACAATGAGCAGTTCTTC. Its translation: CASSFGAGGTYNEQFF.

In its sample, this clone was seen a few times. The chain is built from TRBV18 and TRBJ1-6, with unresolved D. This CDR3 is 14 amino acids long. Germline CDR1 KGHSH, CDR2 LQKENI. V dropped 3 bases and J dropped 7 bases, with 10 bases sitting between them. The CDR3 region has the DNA TGTGCCAGCTCACCGCCCGATCGGAATTCACCCCTCCACTTT. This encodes CASSPPDRNSPLHF.

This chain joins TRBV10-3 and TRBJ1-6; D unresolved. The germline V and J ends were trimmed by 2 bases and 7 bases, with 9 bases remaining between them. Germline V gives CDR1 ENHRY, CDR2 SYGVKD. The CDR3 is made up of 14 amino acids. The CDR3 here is CAISEDGGNSPLHF. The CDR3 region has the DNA TGTGCCATCAGTGAGGACGGTGGAAATTCACCCCTCCACTTT.

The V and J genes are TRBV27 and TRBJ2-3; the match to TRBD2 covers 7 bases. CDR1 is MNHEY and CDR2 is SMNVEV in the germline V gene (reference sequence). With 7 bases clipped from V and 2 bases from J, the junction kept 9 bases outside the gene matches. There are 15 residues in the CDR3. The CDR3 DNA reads TGTGCCAGCAAGTCCCGGGACTACGACACAGATACGCAGTATTTT. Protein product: CASKSRDYDTDTQYF.

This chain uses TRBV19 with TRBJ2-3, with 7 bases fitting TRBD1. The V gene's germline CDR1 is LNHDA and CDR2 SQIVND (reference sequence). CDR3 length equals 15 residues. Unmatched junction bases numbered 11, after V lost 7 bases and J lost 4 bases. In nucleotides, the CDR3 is TGTGCCAGTAAGCATGGACAGGAGCGAGCAGATACGCAGTATTTT. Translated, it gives CASKHGQERADTQYF.

CDR3 sequence reads: CASRGSRTQYF. CDR3 sequence (DNA): TGCGCCAGCAGGGGTTCTCGGACCCAGTACTTC. The V and J genes are TRBV5-1 and TRBJ2-5; D is undetermined. Deletions cut 5 bases from V and 7 bases from J, with 9 bases between. Germline loops: CDR1 SGHRS, CDR2 YFSETQ. The CDR3 is made up of 11 amino acids.

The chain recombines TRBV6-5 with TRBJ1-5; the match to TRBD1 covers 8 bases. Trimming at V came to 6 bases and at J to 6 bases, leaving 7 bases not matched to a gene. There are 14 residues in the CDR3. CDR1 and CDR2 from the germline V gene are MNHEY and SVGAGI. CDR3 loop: CASSRDRGGQPQHF. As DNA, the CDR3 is TGTGCCAGCAGCCGTGACAGGGGCGGTCAGCCCCAGCATTTT.

CDR3 DNA sequence: TGCGCCAGCAGTCCCGGATCGAACACCGGGGAGCTGTTTTTT. Translated, it gives CASSPGSNTGELFF. V gene TRBV10-1 combines with J gene TRBJ2-2; D gene ambiguous. From germline, CDR1 is WNHNN and CDR2 SYGVQD (reference sequence). The CDR3 runs to 14 residues. V was clipped by 5 bases and J by 0 bases, with 7 bases between them.

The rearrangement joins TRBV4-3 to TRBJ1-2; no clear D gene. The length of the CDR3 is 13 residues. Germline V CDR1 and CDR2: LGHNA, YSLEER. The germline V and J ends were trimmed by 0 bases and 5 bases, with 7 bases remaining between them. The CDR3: CASSQDFGYGYTF. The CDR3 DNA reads TGCGCCAGCAGCCAAGATTTTGGGTATGGCTACACCTTC.

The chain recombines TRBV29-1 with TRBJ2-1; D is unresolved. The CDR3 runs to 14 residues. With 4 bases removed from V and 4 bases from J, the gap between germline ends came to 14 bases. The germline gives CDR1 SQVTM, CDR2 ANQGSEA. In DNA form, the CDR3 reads TGCAGCGTTGGGGGTCGATTTATTTACAATGAGCAGTTCTTC. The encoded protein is CSVGGRFIYNEQFF.

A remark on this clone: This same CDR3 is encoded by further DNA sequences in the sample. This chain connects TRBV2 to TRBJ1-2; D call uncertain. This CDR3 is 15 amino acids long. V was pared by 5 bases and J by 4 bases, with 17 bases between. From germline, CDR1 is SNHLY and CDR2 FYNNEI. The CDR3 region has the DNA TGTGCCAGCAGTAATCTAATGGGCAGCCTCTATGGCTACACCTTC. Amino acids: CASSNLMGSLYGYTF.

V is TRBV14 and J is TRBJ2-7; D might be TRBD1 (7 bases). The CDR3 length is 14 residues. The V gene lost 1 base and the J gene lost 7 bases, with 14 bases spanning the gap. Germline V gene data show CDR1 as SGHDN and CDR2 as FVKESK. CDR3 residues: CASSQGWRGREQYF. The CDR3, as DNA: TGTGCCAGCAGCCAAGGGTGGAGGGGGCGTGAGCAGTACTTC.

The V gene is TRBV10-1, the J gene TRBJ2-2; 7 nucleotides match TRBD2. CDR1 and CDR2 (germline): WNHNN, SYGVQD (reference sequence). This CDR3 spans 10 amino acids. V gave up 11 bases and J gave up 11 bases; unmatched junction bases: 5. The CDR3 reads CACGRQELFF. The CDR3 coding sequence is TGCGCCTGCGGGAGACAAGAGCTGTTTTTT.